This record looks at one T cell receptor beta chain sequence and its context. No antigen is known for it. The CDR3 length is 15 residues. These data come from a study of T cells expressing NK-cell markers. Study-wide results and caveats: Among CD8+ T cells from six donors, dominant NKG2C+ clonotypes accounted for about 1.0-8%.

The authors made TCR beta cDNA libraries by 5'RACE template switching. This switching added a universal primer site and UMIs. For each CDR3 protein, TCRdb gives one entry from its re-call of the 5' RACE reads, without DNA. Recorded for this sample: roughly 180,000 distinct CDR3 sequences. This chain connects TRBV12-3 or TRBV12-4 to TRBJ2-7; the TCRdb D gene call, TRBD1, has no DNA to confirm it. This sequence was found in a woman aged 18-70 years in good health. Specimen: blood T cells: a sorted CD56 or NKG2C T cell subset, CD4+ or CD8+ T cells, or bulk PBMC T cells (not recorded which). This CDR3 reads CASSSRQGRHYEQYF.